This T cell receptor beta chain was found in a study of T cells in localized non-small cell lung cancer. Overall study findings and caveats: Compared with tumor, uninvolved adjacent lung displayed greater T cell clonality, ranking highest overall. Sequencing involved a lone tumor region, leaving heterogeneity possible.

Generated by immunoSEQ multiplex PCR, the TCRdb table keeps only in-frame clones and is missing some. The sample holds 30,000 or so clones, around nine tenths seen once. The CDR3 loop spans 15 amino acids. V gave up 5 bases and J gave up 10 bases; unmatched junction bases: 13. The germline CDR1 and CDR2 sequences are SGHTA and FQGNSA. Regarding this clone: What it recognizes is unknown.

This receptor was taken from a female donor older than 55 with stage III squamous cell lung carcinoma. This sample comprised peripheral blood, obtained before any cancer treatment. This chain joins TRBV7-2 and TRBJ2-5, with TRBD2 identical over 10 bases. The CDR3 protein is CASSPGAGGLRDQYF. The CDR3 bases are TGTGCCAGCAGCCCTGGAGCGGGGGGGCTTAGAGACCAGTACTTC.